These 10 T cell receptor beta chains share one sample of origin, sequenced in a study of CD8+ T cells in alopecia areata. It was cDNA, reverse transcribed from extracted RNA, that served as the sequencing template. The repertoire was sequenced with immunoSEQ multiplex PCR; TCRdb's copy has only in-frame clones and lacks some. Seen here are around 7,000 clones, about 66% observed once, and the top ten hold 20% to 25%. Individuals with alopecia areata gave both lesional scalp punch biopsies and peripheral blood for collection. The material was skin, obtained at week 0. These receptors originate from a human donor with alopecia areata.

The chain joins TRBV10-3 to TRBJ2-5; 11 nucleotides agree with TRBD2. This CDR3 is 17 amino acids long. Trimming at V came to 2 bases and at J to 2 bases, leaving 7 bases not matched to a gene. The germline CDR1 and CDR2 sequences are ENHRY and SYGVKD. CDR3 DNA sequence: TGTGCCATCAGTGAGCCGAAGGGACTAGCGGTACAAGAGACCCAGTACTTC. Its protein is CAISEPKGLAVQETQYF.

The sample holds a few counts of this clone. The chain recombines TRBV4-2 with TRBJ1-2; 10 bases are a match to TRBD1. V shed 5 bases and J 7 bases; nucleotides not matched to a gene: 16. Germline CDR1 and CDR2: LGHNA and YNFKEQ. CDR3 length: 17 residues. This chain's CDR3 is CASSLARDRGLLGGYTF. The DNA of the CDR3 is TGTGCCAGCAGCTTAGCCCGGGACAGGGGACTGCTGGGTGGCTACACCTTC.

The chain recombines TRBV6-6 with TRBJ1-6, with a possible D match to TRBD1 (5 bases). This CDR3 is 15 amino acids long. Germline CDR1 reads MNHNY; CDR2 reads SVGAGI (reference sequence). V shed 0 bases and J shed 10 bases, with 13 bases lying between them. CDR3 sequence: CASSYSSGSLSPLHF. DNA of the CDR3: TGTGCCAGCAGTTACTCGTCAGGGTCGTTGTCACCCCTCCACTTT.

A single count supports this clone. V gene TRBV5-1 combines with J gene TRBJ2-1; 12 bases map to TRBD1. The trim removed 0 bases at V and 9 bases at J, leaving 10 bases unmatched. CDR3 size: 17 residues. The germline V gene encodes CDR1 SGHRS and CDR2 YFSETQ. The DNA for the CDR3 is TGCGCCAGCAGCTTGGTTGGTGGGACAGGGGGCAAGATTGAGCAGTTCTTC. Translation gives CASSLVGGTGGKIEQFF.

This clone was detected a few times. V gene TRBV4-3 combines with J gene TRBJ2-3; weak D call: TRBD1 (5 bases). Trimming took 5 bases from V and 5 from J, leaving 11 bases between them. CDR3 length: 13 amino acids. CDR1 and CDR2 from the germline V gene are LGHNA and YSLEER. Here the CDR3 reads CASSRQGEDTQYF. CDR3 nucleotide sequence: TGCGCCAGCAGCAGGCAGGGTGAAGATACGCAGTATTTT.

The J gene is TRBJ2-7, the V gene TRBV5-1; tentatively, D is TRBD2 (5 bases). Germline lookup yields CDR1 SGHRS and CDR2 YFSETQ. The CDR3 length is 15 residues. The V gene lost 0 bases and the J gene lost 0 bases, with 10 bases spanning the gap. CDR3 loop: CASSLVGKSSYEQYF. Here the CDR3 DNA reads TGCGCCAGCAGCTTGGTCGGGAAGAGCTCCTACGAGCAGTACTTC. Full variable domain (outside the CDR3, taken from reference TRBV5-1 and TRBJ2-7): KAGVTQTPRYLIKTRGQQVTLSCSPISGHRSVSWYQQTPGQGLQFLFEYFSETQRNKGNFPGRFSGRQFSNSRSEMNVSTLELGDSALYLCASSLVGKSSYEQYFGPGTRLTVT.

This CDR3 is CATRTGGLGEQYF. CDR3 nucleotides: TGCGCCACCAGGACAGGGGGGCTTGGCGAGCAGTACTTC. The chain combines TRBV5-1 with TRBJ2-7, with TRBD1 identical over 10 bases. Trimming took 9 bases from V and 6 from J; bases not matched to a gene: 9. This CDR3 is built from 13 residues. CDR1 is SGHRS, CDR2 YFSETQ, per germline.

This clone was observed a few times. This sequence joins TRBV19 and TRBJ2-1; 14 positions match TRBD2. V shed 5 bases and J 15 bases; nucleotides not matched to a gene: 18. Germline V gene lookup returns CDR1 LNHDA and CDR2 SQIVND (reference sequence). The CDR3 is made up of 17 amino acids. CDR3 sequence: CASSQDPGTSGGPTLFF. The CDR3 coding sequence is TGTGCCAGTAGTCAGGACCCCGGGACTAGCGGGGGACCTACCCTGTTCTTC. Together with reference TRBV19 and TRBJ2-1, the CDR3 gives the full variable domain: DGGITQSPKYLFRKEGQNVTLSCEQNLNHDAMYWYRQDPGQGLRLIYYSQIVNDFQKGDIAEGYSVSREKKESFPLTVTSAQKNPTAFYLCASSQDPGTSGGPTLFFGPGTRLTVL.

The genes are TRBV7-2 and TRBJ1-5; D is ambiguous. Trimming shortened V by 0 bases and J by 4 bases, and 10 bases separated the two germline ends. CDR3 length: 15 residues. CDR1 is SGHTA, CDR2 FQGNSA, per germline. The DNA for the CDR3 is TGTGCCAGCAGCTTAGCCTTAGGGAGAAATCAGCCCCAGCATTTT. Translation gives CASSLALGRNQPQHF.

The chain has TRBV15 and TRBJ1-2; D is ambiguous. The germline V gene encodes CDR1 LNHNV and CDR2 YYDKDF (reference sequence). The CDR3 loop spans 17 amino acids. The V gene lost 1 base and the J gene lost 1 base, with 16 bases spanning the gap. The CDR3 sequence: CATSRGVSRQFNYGYTF. The CDR3 DNA sequence: TGTGCCACCAGCAGAGGCGTGTCGCGCCAGTTTAACTATGGCTACACCTTC.